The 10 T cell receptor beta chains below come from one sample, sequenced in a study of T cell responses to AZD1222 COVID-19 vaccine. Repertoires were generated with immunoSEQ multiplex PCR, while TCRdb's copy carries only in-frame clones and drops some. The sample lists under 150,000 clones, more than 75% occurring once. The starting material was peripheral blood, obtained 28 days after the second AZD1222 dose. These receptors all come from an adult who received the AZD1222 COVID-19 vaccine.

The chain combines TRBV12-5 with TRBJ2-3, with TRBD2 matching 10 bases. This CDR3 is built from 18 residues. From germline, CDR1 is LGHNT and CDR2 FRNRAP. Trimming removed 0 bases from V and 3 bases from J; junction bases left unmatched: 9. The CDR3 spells CASGLVLLAGAVTDTQYF. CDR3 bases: TGTGCTAGTGGTTTGGTACTCCTAGCGGGAGCAGTTACAGATACGCAGTATTTT.

In nucleotides, the CDR3 is TGTGCCAGCAGCTCAGGGTATAGCAATCAGCCCCAGCATTTT. Amino acid sequence: CASSSGYSNQPQHF. The chain recombines TRBV6-5 with TRBJ1-5, with a possible D match to TRBD1 (5 bases). Germline assignment: CDR1 MNHEY and CDR2 SVGAGI. The V gene lost 6 bases and the J gene lost 0 bases, with 9 bases spanning the gap. The CDR3 has 14 residues.

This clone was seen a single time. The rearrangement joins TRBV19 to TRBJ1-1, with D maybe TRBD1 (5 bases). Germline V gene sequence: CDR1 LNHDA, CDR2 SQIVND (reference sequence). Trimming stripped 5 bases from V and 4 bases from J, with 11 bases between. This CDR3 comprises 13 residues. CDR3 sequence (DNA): TGTGCCAGTAGTGTCCAGGGTGGCACTGAAGCTTTCTTT. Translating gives CASSVQGGTEAFF.

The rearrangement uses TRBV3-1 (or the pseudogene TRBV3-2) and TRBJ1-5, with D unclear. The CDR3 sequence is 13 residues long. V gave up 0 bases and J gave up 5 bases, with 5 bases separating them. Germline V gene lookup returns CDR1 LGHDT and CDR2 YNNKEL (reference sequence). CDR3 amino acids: CASSQDRHQPQHF. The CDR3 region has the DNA TGTGCCAGCAGCCAAGATAGGCATCAGCCCCAGCATTTT.

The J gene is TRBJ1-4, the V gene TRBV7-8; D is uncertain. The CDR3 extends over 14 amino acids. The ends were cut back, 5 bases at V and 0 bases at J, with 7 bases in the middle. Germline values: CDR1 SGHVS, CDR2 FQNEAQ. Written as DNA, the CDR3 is TGTGCCAGCAGCCCCTTTACAACTAATGAAAAACTGTTTTTT. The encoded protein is CASSPFTTNEKLFF.

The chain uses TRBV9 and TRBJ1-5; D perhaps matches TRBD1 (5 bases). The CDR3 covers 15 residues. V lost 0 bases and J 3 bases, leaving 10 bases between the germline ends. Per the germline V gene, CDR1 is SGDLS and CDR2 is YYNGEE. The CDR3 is CASSVGGGANQPQHF. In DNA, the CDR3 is TGTGCCAGCAGCGTAGGGGGAGGGGCCAATCAGCCCCAGCATTTT.

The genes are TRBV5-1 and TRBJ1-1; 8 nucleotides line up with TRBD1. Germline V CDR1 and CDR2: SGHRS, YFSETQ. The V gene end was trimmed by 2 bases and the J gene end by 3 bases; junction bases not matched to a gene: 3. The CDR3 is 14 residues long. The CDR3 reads CASSFTGGDTEAFF. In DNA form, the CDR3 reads TGCGCCAGCAGCTTTACAGGGGGGGACACTGAAGCTTTCTTT.

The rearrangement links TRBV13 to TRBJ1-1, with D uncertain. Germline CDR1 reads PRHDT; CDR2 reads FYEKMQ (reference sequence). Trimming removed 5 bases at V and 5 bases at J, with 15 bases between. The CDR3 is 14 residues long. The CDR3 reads CASSPTPGRTEAFF. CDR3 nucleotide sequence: TGTGCCAGCAGCCCCACGCCGGGGAGGACTGAAGCTTTCTTT.

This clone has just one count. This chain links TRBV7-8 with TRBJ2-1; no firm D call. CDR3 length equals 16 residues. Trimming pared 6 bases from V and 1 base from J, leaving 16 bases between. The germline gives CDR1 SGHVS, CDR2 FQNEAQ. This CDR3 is CASSGISLTSYNEQFF. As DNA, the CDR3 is TGTGCCAGCAGTGGAATTAGCCTCACTTCCTACAATGAGCAGTTCTTC. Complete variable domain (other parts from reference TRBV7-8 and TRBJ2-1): GAGVSQSPRYKVAKRGQDVALRCDPISGHVSLFWYQQALGQGPEFLTYFQNEAQLDKSGLPSDRFFAERPEGSVSTLKIQRTQQEDSAVYLCASSGISLTSYNEQFFGPGTRLTVL.

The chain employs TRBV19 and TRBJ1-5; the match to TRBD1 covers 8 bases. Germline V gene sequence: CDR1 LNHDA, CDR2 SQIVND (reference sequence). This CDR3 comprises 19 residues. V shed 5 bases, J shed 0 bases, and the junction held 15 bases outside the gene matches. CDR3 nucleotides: TGTGCCAGTAGTTTCCCCGGGACAGGCCTACTTTATAGCAATCAGCCCCAGCATTTT. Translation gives CASSFPGTGLLYSNQPQHF. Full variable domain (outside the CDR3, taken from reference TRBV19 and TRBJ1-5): DGGITQSPKYLFRKEGQNVTLSCEQNLNHDAMYWYRQDPGQGLRLIYYSQIVNDFQKGDIAEGYSVSREKKESFPLTVTSAQKNPTAFYLCASSFPGTGLLYSNQPQHFGDGTRLSIL.